The subject of this entry is one T cell receptor (beta chain). The data were taken from a study of CD8 T cells in Susac syndrome. An amount of RNA that ranged from 0.5 to 1 ug was reverse transcribed with random hexamers. An immunoSEQ multiplex PCR generated amplified TCR beta CDR3 products spanning 54 Vbeta and 13 Jbeta. TCRdb ran MiXCR on the immunoSEQ multiplex PCR reads and lists one entry per CDR3 protein. The data contain 150,000 to 200,000 distinct CDR3 sequences, roughly 94% of them seen just once; the ten biggest clones take up about 0.094%. CDR3 length equals 14 residues. The trim removed 5 bases at V and 2 bases at J, leaving 5 bases unmatched. Germline V lookup: CDR1 SGHRS, CDR2 YFSETQ.

This rearrangement joins TRBV5-1 to TRBJ2-3; 7 positions match TRBD2. This TCR derives from a human donor with multiple sclerosis. The material sequenced was CD4+ T cells from PBMCs. The CDR3 sequence: CASRFGTNTDTQYF. CDR3 nucleotides: TGCGCCAGCAGGTTCGGGACTAACACAGATACGCAGTATTTT.